These 14 T cell receptor beta chains came from one sample sequenced in a study of shared clonotypes between healthy human individuals. Clones were sequenced by immunoSEQ multiplex PCR, and TCRdb holds only the in-frame ones, with some missing. This sample has 490,000 or so clones, with 70% to 85% found just once. The sample was PBMCs. The receptors were sampled from a woman aged 40 to 55 in good health. Some clones in this sample may be carry-over from other donors' samples.

Regarding this clone: Its ends do not fully match the called genes, so a read error is possible. The V call is TRBV11-2, the J call TRBJ2-5, with 7 bases fitting TRBD2. Germline-derived CDR1 and CDR2 are SGHAT and FQNNGV. This CDR3 region has 14 residues. The CDR3 loop reads CASSFLAVEETRYF. The CDR3, as DNA: TGTGCCAGCAGCTTCCTAGCGGTCGAGGAGACCCGGTACTTC.

The chain employs TRBV2 and TRBJ1-1; D might be TRBD1 (5 bases). The CDR3 is made up of 12 amino acids. V shed 9 bases and J shed 6 bases, with 14 bases lying between them. Germline V gene sequence: CDR1 SNHLY, CDR2 FYNNEI. Here the CDR3 DNA reads TGTGCCAGTAATATAGCGGGGGCTGAAGCTTTCTTT. Translated: CASNIAGAEAFF.

J is TRBJ1-1 and V is TRBV18, with D unclear. Germline-derived CDR1 and CDR2 are KGHSH and LQKENI. CDR3 length: 17 amino acids. V was cut by 2 bases and J by 4 bases, with 20 bases left in between. The CDR3 nucleotides are TGTGCCAGCTCACCAGGCTCCCAGGCCTTTGTCGGCACTGAAGCTTTCTTT. Its protein product is CASSPGSQAFVGTEAFF.

This clone occurred once. The chain carries TRBV28 and TRBJ1-5; TRBD1 matches 11 bases. The J segment lost 0 bases and the V segment lost 7 bases, leaving 8 bases of the junction unmatched. Germline V gene lookup returns CDR1 MDHEN and CDR2 SYDVKM. CDR3 size: 17 residues. The CDR3 region has the DNA TGTGCCAGCACCCCCGGGACAGGGGGTTATAGCAATCAGCCCCAGCATTTT. It specifies CASTPGTGGYSNQPQHF.

The chain employs TRBV7-2 and TRBJ2-3; 7 nucleotides align to TRBD1. This CDR3 contains 15 residues. Germline trimming cut 5 bases from V and 2 bases from J; bases unmatched to any gene: 7. CDR1 SGHTA and CDR2 FQGNSA come from the germline V gene. In nucleotides, the CDR3 is TGTGCCAGCAGCGCCCTAGGGGGCCCCACAGATACGCAGTATTTT. Its translation is CASSALGGPTDTQYF.

This clone came up a few times. This sequence joins TRBV6-5 and TRBJ2-3; the match to TRBD1 covers 11 bases. The CDR3 extends over 15 amino acids. The germline V gene encodes CDR1 MNHEY and CDR2 SVGAGI. With V trimmed by 6 bases and J by 4 bases, 6 bases remained unmatched. The CDR3 nucleotides are TGTGCCAGCAGATTGGACAGGGGGCGCGCAGATACGCAGTATTTT. Protein sequence: CASRLDRGRADTQYF.

The chain is built from TRBV6-1 and TRBJ1-1; no clear D gene. V lost 1 base, J lost 3 bases, and 6 bases lay in between. In germline, CDR1 is MNHNS, CDR2 SASEGT. The CDR3 has 13 amino acids. The CDR3 nucleotides are TGTGCCAGCAGTGAAGAACTCCACACTGAAGCTTTCTTT. It translates to CASSEELHTEAFF.

This CDR3 is CASSGGTVGRQPQHF. The CDR3 region has the DNA TGTGCCAGCAGCGGAGGGACAGTTGGTCGGCAGCCCCAGCATTTT. The V gene is TRBV7-8, the J gene TRBJ1-5; the match to TRBD1 covers 7 bases. V trimming: 5 bases; J trimming: 7 bases; junction bases outside the gene matches: 11. Looked up from germline, CDR1 is SGHVS and CDR2 is FQNEAQ. This CDR3 spans 15 amino acids.

This clone has just a few counts. The rearrangement links TRBV5-4 to TRBJ1-2; D uncertain. Germline CDR1 is SGHNT and CDR2 is YYREEE (reference sequence). V lost 4 bases, J lost 4 bases, and 17 bases lay in between. The CDR3 is 15 residues long. CDR3 DNA: TGTGCCAGCAGCACCCAGGACCGGGCAGCCTATGGCTACACCTTC. As protein: CASSTQDRAAYGYTF.

CDR3 bases: TGTGCCAGCAGTATCCCCGGGACCGGGGAGCTGTTTTTT. Residues: CASSIPGTGELFF. This chain links TRBV25-1 with TRBJ2-2; D is ambiguous. V lost 5 bases and J 5 bases, leaving 9 bases between the germline ends. The germline V gene has CDR1 MGHDK and CDR2 SYGVNS. The CDR3 has 13 residues.

The V and J genes are TRBV2 and TRBJ2-1; 8 nucleotides align to TRBD1. The V and J ends lost 10 bases and 2 bases, in that order; junction bases with no gene match: 7. Germline loops: CDR1 SNHLY, CDR2 FYNNEI. The CDR3 is 14 residues long. As DNA, the CDR3 is TGTGCCACTTCCGGGACAGGAACCTACAATGAGCAGTTCTTC. It is translated as CATSGTGTYNEQFF.

This chain joins TRBV7-3 and TRBJ2-5; 8 positions agree with TRBD1. The CDR3 runs 15 residues. V was pared by 4 bases and J by 5 bases, with 9 bases of the junction left unmatched. Per germline, CDR1 SGHTA and CDR2 FQGTGA. As DNA, the CDR3 is TGTGCCAGCAGCTCCCAGGGGGCGAGAGCGGAGACCCAGTACTTC. It encodes CASSSQGARAETQYF.

This chain links TRBV27 with TRBJ2-1, with TRBD2 matching over 13 bases. The CDR3 has 16 residues. Trimming at V came to 3 bases and at J to 4 bases, leaving 3 bases not matched to a gene. CDR1 is MNHEY, CDR2 SMNVEV, per germline (reference sequence). The CDR3 sequence: CASSLGTSGTYNEQFF. The CDR3 bases are TGTGCCAGCAGTTTGGGGACTAGCGGGACTTACAATGAGCAGTTCTTC.

This chain connects TRBV7-2 to TRBJ1-5, with a weak D call TRBD1 (5 bases). V dropped 1 base and J dropped 2 bases, with 12 bases sitting between them. Germline V CDR1 and CDR2: SGHTA, FQGNSA. This CDR3 comprises 16 residues. The DNA of the CDR3 is TGTGCCAGCAGCTTAGTCGCAGGGTACGGCAATCAGCCCCAGCATTTT. This sequence encodes CASSLVAGYGNQPQHF. Using reference TRBV7-2 and TRBJ1-5 for the parts outside the CDR3, the full variable domain is GAGVSQSPSNKVTEKGKDVELRCDPISGHTALYWYRQSLGQGLEFLIYFQGNSAPDKSGLPSDRFSAERTGGSVSTLTIQRTQQEDSAVYLCASSLVAGYGNQPQHFGDGTRLSIL.